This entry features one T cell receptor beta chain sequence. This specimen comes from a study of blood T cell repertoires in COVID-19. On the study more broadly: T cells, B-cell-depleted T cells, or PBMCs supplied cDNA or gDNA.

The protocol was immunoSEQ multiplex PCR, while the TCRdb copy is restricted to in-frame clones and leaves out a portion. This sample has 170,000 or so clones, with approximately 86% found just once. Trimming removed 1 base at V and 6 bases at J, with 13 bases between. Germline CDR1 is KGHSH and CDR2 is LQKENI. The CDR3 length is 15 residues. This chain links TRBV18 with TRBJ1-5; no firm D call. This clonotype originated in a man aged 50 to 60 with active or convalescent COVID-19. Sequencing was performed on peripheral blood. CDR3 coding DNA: TGTGCCAGCTCACCACGTACTACTCTGGGTCAGCCCCAGCATTTT. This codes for CASSPRTTLGQPQHF.